One sample yielded the 10 T cell receptor beta chains listed below, sequenced in a study of blood T cell repertoires in COVID-19. Only in-frame clones appear in the TCRdb table, and some are missing; sequencing was by immunoSEQ multiplex PCR. The sample lists tens of thousands of clones, about 80% occurring once. Sequences were obtained from peripheral blood. The receptors stem from a woman aged 65 to 85 with acute or convalescent COVID-19.

This chain uses TRBV14 with TRBJ2-1, with D hard to call. This CDR3 spans 16 amino acids. CDR1 and CDR2 from the germline V gene are SGHDN and FVKESK. V lost 1 base and J lost 0, with 10 bases in between. CDR3 amino acids: CASSQVGRSSYNEQFF. The CDR3 DNA reads as TGTGCCAGCAGCCAAGTTGGCCGAAGCTCCTACAATGAGCAGTTCTTC.

The chain is built from TRBV4-1 and TRBJ2-3, with TRBD2 identical over 12 bases. J gave up 5 bases and V 5 bases, and 8 bases lay outside the gene matches. CDR1 MGHRA and CDR2 YSYEKL come from the germline V gene. The length of the CDR3 is 16 residues. CDR3 protein: CASSDWTSGIGDTQYF. CDR3 DNA: TGCGCCAGCAGCGACTGGACTAGCGGGATTGGAGATACGCAGTATTTT.

CDR3: CASSVGGPSYEQYF. The CDR3 DNA sequence: TGTGCCAGCAGCGTCGGGGGGCCATCCTACGAGCAGTACTTC. The rearrangement uses TRBV9 and TRBJ2-7; tentative D call: TRBD2 (7 bases). Germline loops: CDR1 SGDLS, CDR2 YYNGEE. Trimming removed 2 bases at V and 1 base at J, with 10 bases between. The CDR3 covers 14 residues.

About this clone: Other DNA sequences within the sample encode an identical CDR3. The chain has TRBV12-3 or TRBV12-4 and TRBJ2-2; the D gene is possibly TRBD1 (5 bases). V was clipped by 8 bases and J by 2 bases, with 6 bases between them. The CDR3 sequence is 12 residues long. The CDR3 region has the DNA TGTGCCAGCGGACAAAACACCGGGGAGCTGTTTTTT. It specifies CASGQNTGELFF.

The CDR3 region has the DNA TGTGCCAGTAGTATGAGGACAGGGGTGGGACAGCCCCAGCATTTT. Protein: CASSMRTGVGQPQHF. J is TRBJ1-5 and V is TRBV19; 9 nucleotides match TRBD1. The CDR3 has 15 amino acids. V was clipped by 3 bases and J by 7 bases; unmatched bases: 7. CDR1 is LNHDA and CDR2 is SQIVND in the germline V gene (reference sequence).

This chain uses TRBV5-4 with TRBJ2-7; TRBD1 aligns across 9 bases. The CDR3 extends over 15 amino acids. CDR1 and CDR2 (germline): SGHNT, YYREEE (reference sequence). V was pared by 3 bases and J by 6 bases, with 10 bases of the junction left unmatched. CDR3 coding DNA: TGTGCCAGCAGCTCGTCCGGGACAGGGAAAATCGAGCAGTACTTC. Translation gives CASSSSGTGKIEQYF.

The chain combines TRBV7-2 with TRBJ2-2, with a tentative D call TRBD2 (5 bases). The CDR3 covers 14 residues. CDR1 and CDR2 (germline): SGHTA, FQGNSA. V was pared by 1 base and J by 4 bases, with 7 bases between. This CDR3 reads CASSLDAGTGELFF. The CDR3 region has the DNA TGTGCCAGCAGCTTAGACGCGGGCACCGGGGAGCTGTTTTTT.

The chain combines TRBV30 with TRBJ1-2, with 9 bases lining up with TRBD1. Looked up from germline, CDR1 is GTSNPN and CDR2 is SVGIG (reference sequence). The V and J ends lost 5 bases and 0 bases, in that order; junction bases with no gene match: 4. The CDR3 spans 14 residues. The chain's CDR3 is CAWVRQGANYGYTF. The CDR3 DNA is TGTGCCTGGGTCCGACAGGGGGCTAACTATGGCTACACCTTC.

The sample holds a few counts of this clone. The CDR3 region is CASSMGVRIGNQPQHF. In DNA, the CDR3 is TGTGCCAGTAGTATGGGCGTCAGAATTGGGAATCAGCCCCAGCATTTT. The chain employs TRBV19 and TRBJ1-5; D uncertain. Trimming shortened V by 3 bases and J by 4 bases, and 16 bases separated the two germline ends. The CDR3 is made up of 16 amino acids. Germline lookup yields CDR1 LNHDA and CDR2 SQIVND (reference sequence).

The V call is TRBV6-6, the J call TRBJ2-1, with 7 bases matching TRBD2. The CDR3 runs to 14 residues. The junction had 8 bases not matched to a gene; V was cut back by 4 bases and J by 8 bases. Per germline, CDR1 MNHNY and CDR2 SVGAGI (reference sequence). Here the CDR3 DNA reads TGTGCCAGCAGTTCCCCCCGGGCGGGGGATGAGCAGTTCTTC. Translated: CASSSPRAGDEQFF.